This T cell receptor beta chain stems from a study of T cell changes during pregnancy in multiple sclerosis. Trimming removed 0 bases from V and 7 bases from J, with 10 bases in between. The V gene's germline CDR1 is SGHTA and CDR2 FQGNSA. This CDR3 has 14 amino acids. Produced via immunoSEQ multiplex PCR; TCRdb's table is partial and in-frame only. The sample lists 49,000 or so clones, roughly 92% occurring once. The sample in question was CD4+ T cells from peripheral blood mononuclear cells, obtained in the second trimester of pregnancy. This clonotype was sampled from a female donor in good health, enrolled as a control in a pregnancy study. The chain employs TRBV7-2 and TRBJ1-5; D remains ambiguous. The CDR3 nucleotides read TGTGCCAGCAGCTTAGCCAGGACTGGACAGCCCCAGCATTTT. Translation gives CASSLARTGQPQHF.